The entry below gives a single T cell receptor beta chain sequence along with its context. Trimming shortened V by 2 bases and J by 5 bases, and 10 bases separated the two germline ends. The germline gives CDR1 KGHSH, CDR2 LQKENI. There are 13 residues in the CDR3. The primer mix had 60 Vbeta and 13 Jbeta primers. Assay: immunoSEQ multiplex PCR; the TCRdb copy retains only in-frame clones and omits some. The sample contains 70,000 to 95,000 clones, over 60% of which appear only once. The data originate from a study of cytomegalovirus exposure and HLA in healthy donors. This clonotype was obtained from a male donor in good health and CMV-seronegative. This chain links TRBV18 with TRBJ2-7; D is unclear. Sequenced material: PBMCs. DNA of the CDR3: TGTGCCAGCTCACCAGCTATTATAGACGAGCAGTACTTC. Translation gives CASSPAIIDEQYF. The full variable domain, with the rest looked up from reference TRBV18 and TRBJ2-7, is NAGVMQNPRHLVRRRGQEARLRCSPMKGHSHVYWYRQLPEEGLKFMVYLQKENIIDESGMPKERFSAEFPKEGPSILRIQQVVRGDSAAYFCASSPAIIDEQYFGPGTRLTVT.